What follows are 17 T cell receptor beta chains derived from one specimen sequenced in a study of cytomegalovirus exposure and HLA in healthy donors. Primers included in the PCR were 60 Vbeta and 13 Jbeta primers. Sequencing was performed with immunoSEQ multiplex PCR; in TCRdb, only in-frame clones are kept and a portion is missing. The table has fewer than 75,000 clones, about 82% seen once. The material sequenced was PBMCs. The receptors originated from a woman in her 30s in good health and CMV-seronegative.

The chain links TRBV30 to TRBJ2-7; D unclear. The V end lost 8 bases, the J end lost 0 bases, and 8 bases lay between the germline ends. This CDR3 has 11 residues. Germline loops: CDR1 GTSNPN, CDR2 SVGIG (reference sequence). This chain's CDR3 is CAVATSYEQYF. In nucleotides, the CDR3 is TGTGCCGTCGCTACCTCCTACGAGCAGTACTTC.

This clone was seen once. In the same sample, other DNA sequences code for this CDR3. V gene TRBV30 combines with J gene TRBJ1-5; 7 positions agree with TRBD1. The V gene end was trimmed by 5 bases and the J gene end by 4 bases; junction bases not matched to a gene: 5. This CDR3 region has 13 residues. The V gene's germline CDR1 is GTSNPN and CDR2 SVGIG (reference sequence). CDR3 residues: CAWGRDSNQPQHF. CDR3 DNA: TGTGCCTGGGGCCGGGACAGTAATCAGCCCCAGCATTTT.

The chain links TRBV4-2 to TRBJ2-7; unclear D gene. The CDR3 is 15 amino acids. The V gene's germline CDR1 is LGHNA and CDR2 YNFKEQ. V gave up 4 bases and J gave up 6 bases, with 19 bases separating them. The CDR3 spells CASSPSPPDISEQYF. The CDR3 coding sequence is TGTGCCAGCAGCCCGTCCCCGCCCGACATCTCCGAGCAGTACTTC.

The chain recombines TRBV6-5 with TRBJ2-4, with 9 bases aligning to TRBD1. The CDR3 extends over 13 amino acids. The V segment lost 6 bases and the J segment 5 bases; nucleotides outside the gene matches: 2. From germline, CDR1 is MNHEY and CDR2 SVGAGI. CDR3 loop: CASRGQGENIQYF. CDR3 in DNA: TGTGCCAGCAGGGGACAGGGCGAAAACATTCAGTACTTC.

The chain carries TRBV30 and TRBJ1-5; D ambiguous. Germline CDR1 is GTSNPN and CDR2 is SVGIG (reference sequence). The V gene lost 2 bases and the J gene lost 4 bases, with 15 bases spanning the gap. CDR3 length: 15 residues. CDR3 coding DNA: TGTGCCTGGAGTATCGGATCGGGGTTGAATCAGCCCCAGCATTTT. Protein product: CAWSIGSGLNQPQHF.

In its sample, this clone was seen a few times. The V gene is TRBV6-6, the J gene TRBJ1-1, with 7 positions matching TRBD1. The length of the CDR3 is 13 residues. Per germline, CDR1 MNHNY and CDR2 SVGAGI (reference sequence). The trim removed 5 bases at V and 7 bases at J, leaving 7 bases unmatched. CDR3 DNA: TGTGCCAGCAGTGCGGGACAGCTAATTGAAGCTTTCTTT. Amino acid sequence: CASSAGQLIEAFF.

The CDR3 here is CASSQGGETQYF. The CDR3 nucleotides are TGTGCCAGCAGTCAGGGAGGTGAGACCCAGTACTTC. The chain employs TRBV2 and TRBJ2-5, with D perhaps TRBD2 (6 bases). The V and J ends lost 5 bases and 5 bases respectively, with 9 bases between them. Germline lookup yields CDR1 SNHLY and CDR2 FYNNEI. The CDR3 extends over 12 amino acids.

The V gene is TRBV9, the J gene TRBJ2-1, with D perhaps matching TRBD2 (7 bases). From germline, CDR1 is SGDLS and CDR2 YYNGEE. The CDR3 loop spans 15 amino acids. Between the trimmed V and J ends, which lost 4 bases and 2 bases, there was a span of 13 bases. The CDR3 sequence is CASSLSGGPYNEQFF. CDR3 sequence (DNA): TGTGCCAGCAGCCTATCGGGGGGCCCCTACAATGAGCAGTTCTTC.

This clone was detected only a few times. The chain carries TRBV6-1 and TRBJ1-1; D is possibly TRBD1 (5 bases). This CDR3 has 14 residues. Trimming stripped 4 bases from V and 0 bases from J, with 9 bases between. CDR1 and CDR2 (germline): MNHNS, SASEGT. The CDR3 nucleotides are TGTGCCAGCAGTGGACAGTTTATGAACACTGAAGCTTTCTTT. It specifies CASSGQFMNTEAFF.

This rearrangement joins TRBV2 to TRBJ1-2, with 7 nucleotides matching TRBD1. The CDR3 has 11 residues. Unmatched junction bases numbered 3, after V lost 8 bases and J lost 6 bases. Germline V gives CDR1 SNHLY, CDR2 FYNNEI. The CDR3 protein is CASFGTDGYTF. The CDR3 DNA reads TGTGCCAGCTTCGGGACAGATGGCTACACCTTC. Complete variable domain (other parts from reference TRBV2 and TRBJ1-2): EPEVTQTPSHQVTQMGQEVILRCVPISNHLYFYWYRQILGQKVEFLVSFYNNEISEKSEIFDDQFSVERPDGSNFTLKIRSTKLEDSAMYFCASFGTDGYTFGSGTRLTVV.

The chain joins TRBV28 to TRBJ1-1, with D possibly matching TRBD1 (6 bases). Germline V lookup: CDR1 MDHEN, CDR2 SYDVKM. The CDR3 loop spans 13 amino acids. Trimming took off 4 bases at V and 1 base at J, with 7 bases between the two ends. The CDR3 region is CASSSTGNTEAFF. The CDR3 coding sequence is TGTGCCAGCAGTTCGACAGGGAACACTGAAGCTTTCTTT.

The V gene is TRBV27, the J gene TRBJ1-2; 10 bases are shared with TRBD1. V was pared by 6 bases and J by 4 bases, with 5 bases of the junction left unmatched. The germline gives CDR1 MNHEY, CDR2 SMNVEV (reference sequence). This CDR3 comprises 14 residues. The CDR3 bases are TGTGCCAGCAGCCCGGGACAGGGGCTCTATGGCTACACCTTC. Protein: CASSPGQGLYGYTF.

The V gene is TRBV30, the J gene TRBJ1-6; TRBD1 matches at 9 bases. The CDR3 runs to 17 residues. V shed 5 bases and J 3 bases; nucleotides not matched to a gene: 11. Germline CDR1 and CDR2: GTSNPN and SVGIG (reference sequence). The CDR3 sequence: CAWGPDRGSLYNSPLHF. CDR3 DNA sequence: TGTGCCTGGGGACCGGACAGGGGATCACTCTATAATTCACCCCTCCACTTT.

The V gene is TRBV5-1, the J gene TRBJ1-2, with 7 bases lining up with TRBD1. V was clipped by 4 bases and J by 5 bases; unmatched bases: 14. The CDR3 sequence is 16 residues long. Germline-derived CDR1 and CDR2 are SGHRS and YFSETQ. The CDR3 protein is CASSATTGTAVYGYTF. The CDR3, as DNA: TGCGCCAGCAGCGCCACAACCGGGACAGCCGTTTATGGCTACACCTTC.

CDR3 nucleotide sequence: TGTGCCTGGAGACCGACATATGCGAACACTGAAGCTTTCTTT. It is translated as CAWRPTYANTEAFF. The V call is TRBV30, the J call TRBJ1-1; the D is unclear. The CDR3 runs to 14 residues. V lost 3 bases and J lost 1, with 12 bases in between. The germline gives CDR1 GTSNPN, CDR2 SVGIG (reference sequence).

This chain joins TRBV29-1 and TRBJ2-1; 7 nucleotides match TRBD1. Unmatched junction bases numbered 13, after V lost 4 bases and J lost 1 base. Germline V gene lookup returns CDR1 SQVTM and CDR2 ANQGSEA. The CDR3 sequence is 17 residues long. DNA of the CDR3: TGCAGCGTTGTCCATATAGGGGGCCCCGCATCCTACAATGAGCAGTTCTTC. Translating it yields CSVVHIGGPASYNEQFF.

V gene TRBV11-2 combines with J gene TRBJ1-5; TRBD1 is a possible D gene (5 bases). Germline V lookup: CDR1 SGHAT, CDR2 FQNNGV. Trimming left V 3 bases short and J 3 bases short, with 12 bases between. The CDR3 has 15 amino acids. CDR3 in amino acids: CASSFSGAVNQPQHF. For the CDR3, the DNA is TGTGCCAGCAGCTTCAGCGGGGCAGTCAATCAGCCCCAGCATTTT.